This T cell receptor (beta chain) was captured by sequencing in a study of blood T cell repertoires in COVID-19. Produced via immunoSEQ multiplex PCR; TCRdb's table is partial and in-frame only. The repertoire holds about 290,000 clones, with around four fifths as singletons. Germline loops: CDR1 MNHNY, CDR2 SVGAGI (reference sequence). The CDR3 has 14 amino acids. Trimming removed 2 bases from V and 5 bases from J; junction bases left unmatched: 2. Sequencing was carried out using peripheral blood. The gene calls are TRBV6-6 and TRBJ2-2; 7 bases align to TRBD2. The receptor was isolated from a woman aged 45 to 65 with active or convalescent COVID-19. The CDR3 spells CASSYNGRTGELFF. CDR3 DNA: TGTGCCAGCAGTTACAACGGGAGGACCGGGGAGCTGTTTTTT.